These T cell receptor beta chains were read from a single sample in a study of beta chain features in type 1 diabetes. TCRdb's copy holds only in-frame clones and misses some; the assay was immunoSEQ multiplex PCR. The table lists 550,000 to 850,000 clones, roughly 13% of them singletons. What was sequenced was naive CD4+ T cells from blood. The receptors stem from a man younger than 35 with type 1 diabetes. The CDR3 runs from the conserved cysteine through the conserved F or W. The D gene is left open where the match is weak. The size entry is marked missing in some rows and otherwise reads once, few, many or a size class.

v_gene: TRBV11-2; abundance: -; d_gene: TRBD1; j_gene: TRBJ2-3; CDR3aa: CASSSGTADLTDTQYF; CDR3nt: TGTGCCAGCAGCTCTGGGACAGCGGACCTCACAGATACGCAGTATTTT
v_gene: TRBV10-3; abundance: few; d_gene: -; j_gene: TRBJ1-1; CDR3aa: CAISESGGRGNTEAFF; CDR3nt: TGTGCCATCAGTGAGTCTGGGGGAAGGGGAAACACTGAAGCTTTCTTT
v_gene: TRBV4-2; abundance: few; d_gene: TRBD1; j_gene: TRBJ1-2; CDR3aa: CASSQVSGGYGYTF; CDR3nt: TGTGCCAGCAGCCAAGTCTCAGGGGGATATGGCTACACCTTC
v_gene: TRBV5-6; abundance: -; d_gene: TRBD1; j_gene: TRBJ1-2; CDR3aa: CASSPGTGNYGYTF; CDR3nt: TGTGCCAGCAGCCCCGGGACAGGGAACTATGGCTACACCTTC
v_gene: TRBV6-6; abundance: few; d_gene: -; j_gene: TRBJ2-3; CDR3aa: CASSTHTDTQYF; CDR3nt: TGTGCCAGCAGTACCCACACAGATACGCAGTATTTT
v_gene: TRBV2; abundance: few; d_gene: -; j_gene: TRBJ2-5; CDR3aa: CASQGQETQYF; CDR3nt: TGTGCCAGCCAAGGACAAGAGACCCAGTACTTC
v_gene: TRBV11-3; abundance: few; d_gene: -; j_gene: TRBJ2-5; CDR3aa: CASSAAGALETQYF; CDR3nt: TGTGCCAGCAGTGCGGCGGGGGCTCTCGAGACCCAGTACTTC
v_gene: TRBV9; abundance: few; d_gene: TRBD1; j_gene: TRBJ1-5; CDR3aa: CASSATGATDQPQHF; CDR3nt: TGTGCCAGCAGCGCCACAGGGGCGACGGATCAGCCCCAGCATTTT
v_gene: TRBV9; abundance: -; d_gene: TRBD1; j_gene: TRBJ1-2; CDR3aa: CASSPGQGTYGYTF; CDR3nt: TGTGCCAGCAGCCCTGGACAGGGCACCTATGGCTACACCTTC
v_gene: TRBV27; abundance: few; d_gene: -; j_gene: TRBJ2-1; CDR3aa: CASGSGLINEQFF; CDR3nt: TGTGCCAGCGGGTCGGGCCTGATCAATGAGCAGTTCTTC
v_gene: TRBV6-6; abundance: -; d_gene: -; j_gene: TRBJ2-3; CDR3aa: CASSYSGSQYF; CDR3nt: TGTGCCAGCAGTTACTCGGGTTCGCAGTATTTT
v_gene: TRBV14; abundance: few; d_gene: TRBD1; j_gene: TRBJ1-6; CDR3aa: CASSQYRDRVNSPLHF; CDR3nt: TGTGCCAGCAGCCAATATCGGGACAGGGTTAATTCACCCCTCCACTTT
v_gene: TRBV27; abundance: -; d_gene: -; j_gene: TRBJ2-4; CDR3aa: CASRKNDPWVAKNIQYF; CDR3nt: TGTGCCAGCAGAAAAAACGATCCGTGGGTAGCCAAAAACATTCAGTACTTC
v_gene: TRBV11-2; abundance: few; d_gene: -; j_gene: TRBJ2-3; CDR3aa: CASSRSLADTQYF; CDR3nt: TGTGCCAGCAGCCGTAGTCTCGCAGATACGCAGTATTTT
v_gene: TRBV6-5; abundance: -; d_gene: TRBD1; j_gene: TRBJ1-2; CDR3aa: CASSTPDRALYGYTF; CDR3nt: TGTGCCAGCAGTACCCCGGACAGGGCCCTCTATGGCTACACCTTC
v_gene: TRBV28; abundance: -; d_gene: -; j_gene: TRBJ2-1; CDR3aa: CASSPGSSSYNEQFF; CDR3nt: TGTGCCAGCAGCCCGGGATCTAGCTCCTACAATGAGCAGTTCTTC
v_gene: TRBV6-5; abundance: few; d_gene: -; j_gene: TRBJ1-5; CDR3aa: CASRTDRRSNQPQHF; CDR3nt: TGTGCCAGCAGGACCGACAGAAGGAGCAATCAGCCCCAGCATTTT
v_gene: TRBV20-1; abundance: -; d_gene: -; j_gene: TRBJ2-5; CDR3aa: CSAPRETQYF; CDR3nt: TGCAGTGCTCCAAGGGAGACCCAGTACTTC
v_gene: TRBV30; abundance: few; d_gene: -; j_gene: TRBJ1-5; CDR3aa: CAWSVEGFDQPQHF; CDR3nt: TGTGCCTGGAGTGTGGAGGGGTTCGATCAGCCCCAGCATTTT
v_gene: TRBV6-5; abundance: -; d_gene: -; j_gene: TRBJ1-2; CDR3aa: CASSPRGERWAGYTF; CDR3nt: TGTGCCAGCAGTCCCCGGGGGGAAAGGTGGGCAGGCTACACCTTC
v_gene: TRBV2; abundance: few; d_gene: -; j_gene: TRBJ1-5; CDR3aa: CASSEVQGGQPQHF; CDR3nt: TGTGCCAGCAGTGAGGTTCAGGGAGGTCAGCCCCAGCATTTT
v_gene: TRBV6-1; abundance: few; d_gene: TRBD1; j_gene: TRBJ2-7; CDR3aa: CASSGTGRYEQYF; CDR3nt: TGTGCCAGCAGTGGGACAGGTCGCTACGAGCAGTACTTC
v_gene: TRBV14; abundance: few; d_gene: TRBD1; j_gene: TRBJ2-5; CDR3aa: CASGSMGQGAWETQYF; CDR3nt: TGTGCCAGCGGATCGATGGGACAGGGGGCTTGGGAGACCCAGTACTTC
v_gene: TRBV21-1; abundance: -; d_gene: -; j_gene: TRBJ2-3; CDR3aa: CASPKPTSGGATSTDTQYF; CDR3nt: TGTGCCAGCCCTAAACCCACTAGCGGGGGGGCGACTAGCACAGATACGCAGTATTTT
v_gene: TRBV2; abundance: -; d_gene: -; j_gene: TRBJ2-1; CDR3aa: CASSENYYNEQFF; CDR3nt: TGTGCCAGCAGTGAAAACTACTACAATGAGCAGTTCTTC
v_gene: TRBV2; abundance: -; d_gene: -; j_gene: TRBJ1-4; CDR3aa: CASNIGEEKLFF; CDR3nt: TGTGCCAGCAACATAGGAGAGGAAAAACTGTTTTTT
v_gene: TRBV5-1; abundance: -; d_gene: -; j_gene: TRBJ2-2; CDR3aa: CASSLAGGDTGELFF; CDR3nt: TGCGCCAGCAGCTTGGCTGGGGGAGACACCGGGGAGCTGTTTTTT
v_gene: TRBV10-3; abundance: -; d_gene: TRBD2; j_gene: TRBJ2-1; CDR3aa: CAISESASGAYNEQFF; CDR3nt: TGTGCCATCAGTGAGTCGGCTAGCGGGGCCTACAATGAGCAGTTCTTC
v_gene: TRBV6-4; abundance: -; d_gene: -; j_gene: TRBJ2-3; CDR3aa: CASSDSWRPTSTDTQYF; CDR3nt: TGTGCCAGCAGTGACTCATGGAGGCCCACTAGCACAGATACGCAGTATTTT
v_gene: TRBV30; abundance: few; d_gene: -; j_gene: TRBJ2-7; CDR3aa: CAWSSPFFDRPKYF; CDR3nt: TGTGCCTGGAGTTCCCCCTTTTTCGACCGGCCAAAGTACTTC
v_gene: TRBV5-1; abundance: few; d_gene: -; j_gene: TRBJ2-2; CDR3aa: CASSSQEQGPTGELFF; CDR3nt: TGCGCCAGCAGCTCCCAGGAACAGGGTCCCACCGGGGAGCTGTTTTTT
v_gene: TRBV6-6; abundance: -; d_gene: -; j_gene: TRBJ2-1; CDR3aa: CASGSSFYNEQFF; CDR3nt: TGTGCCAGCGGAAGCAGCTTCTACAATGAGCAGTTCTTC
v_gene: TRBV29-1; abundance: -; d_gene: -; j_gene: TRBJ1-2; CDR3aa: CSVQGQIQDGYTF; CDR3nt: TGCAGCGTTCAAGGCCAGATACAAGATGGCTACACCTTC
v_gene: TRBV9; abundance: -; d_gene: TRBD2; j_gene: TRBJ2-5; CDR3aa: CASSVAVSGGQETQYF; CDR3nt: TGTGCCAGCAGCGTAGCCGTTAGCGGGGGGCAGGAGACCCAGTACTTC
v_gene: TRBV7-6; abundance: -; d_gene: -; j_gene: TRBJ1-4; CDR3aa: CASSLAVGGEEKLFF; CDR3nt: TGTGCCAGCAGCTTAGCGGTGGGGGGCGAGGAAAAACTGTTTTTT
v_gene: TRBV20-1; abundance: -; d_gene: -; j_gene: TRBJ1-2; CDR3aa: CSATSYTF; CDR3nt: TGCAGTGCTACTAGTTACACCTTC
v_gene: TRBV10-3; abundance: -; d_gene: TRBD2; j_gene: TRBJ2-5; CDR3aa: CATGLATQETQYF; CDR3nt: TGTGCCACGGGACTAGCGACACAAGAGACCCAGTACTTC
v_gene: TRBV7-9; abundance: -; d_gene: -; j_gene: TRBJ2-5; CDR3aa: CASSSGQGIKETQYF; CDR3nt: TGTGCCAGCAGCAGTGGGCAGGGGATCAAAGAGACCCAGTACTTC
v_gene: TRBV28; abundance: few; d_gene: -; j_gene: TRBJ2-3; CDR3aa: CASGERDTQYF; CDR3nt: TGTGCCAGCGGTGAGCGGGATACGCAGTATTTT
v_gene: TRBV30; abundance: -; d_gene: -; j_gene: TRBJ2-1; CDR3aa: CAWSEGLTYNEQFF; CDR3nt: TGTGCCTGGAGTGAAGGGTTAACCTACAATGAGCAGTTCTTC
v_gene: TRBV7-3; abundance: few; d_gene: -; j_gene: TRBJ2-5; CDR3aa: CASSFMGRETQYF; CDR3nt: TGTGCCAGCAGCTTTATGGGTCGGGAGACCCAGTACTTC
v_gene: TRBV15; abundance: -; d_gene: -; j_gene: TRBJ2-5; CDR3aa: CATSNYPGSQETQYF; CDR3nt: TGTGCCACCAGCAATTATCCCGGAAGTCAAGAGACCCAGTACTTC
v_gene: TRBV11-2; abundance: few; d_gene: -; j_gene: TRBJ2-1; CDR3aa: CASSLVTGYNEQFF; CDR3nt: TGTGCCAGCAGCTTAGTAACAGGGTACAATGAGCAGTTCTTC
v_gene: TRBV30; abundance: few; d_gene: TRBD1; j_gene: TRBJ1-2; CDR3aa: CAWNRGGGYTF; CDR3nt: TGTGCCTGGAACAGGGGCGGCGGCTACACCTTC
v_gene: TRBV10-3; abundance: -; d_gene: -; j_gene: TRBJ1-1; CDR3aa: CAIRPDGNTEAFF; CDR3nt: TGTGCCATCAGACCGGACGGAAACACTGAAGCTTTCTTT
v_gene: TRBV6-5; abundance: -; d_gene: -; j_gene: TRBJ2-7; CDR3aa: CASSYGRGGPYEQYF; CDR3nt: TGTGCCAGCAGTTACGGTCGGGGCGGACCCTACGAGCAGTACTTC
v_gene: TRBV5-1; abundance: -; d_gene: TRBD2; j_gene: TRBJ2-1; CDR3aa: CASTATSGVYNEQFF; CDR3nt: TGCGCCAGCACCGCGACTAGCGGGGTATACAATGAGCAGTTCTTC
v_gene: TRBV5-6; abundance: -; d_gene: -; j_gene: TRBJ2-2; CDR3aa: CASSPGRSELFF; CDR3nt: TGTGCCAGCAGTCCCGGACGGTCGGAGCTGTTTTTT
v_gene: TRBV20-1; abundance: few; d_gene: -; j_gene: TRBJ1-5; CDR3aa: CSAGGGEPQHF; CDR3nt: TGCAGTGCTGGGGGGGGCGAGCCCCAGCATTTT